This T cell receptor (beta chain) was sequenced for a study of T cells in Graves' hyperthyroidism and ophthalmopathy. Overall study findings and caveats: It was a median about 6.5 months before onset that the model predicted ophthalmopathy.

Template material for amplifying TCR beta CDR3 regions consisted of RNA transcripts. HTBI primers drove first-round RT-PCR of the TCR CDR3. MiXCR, run by TCRdb on the multiplex PCR reads, gives a single entry per CDR3 protein. In the table there are about 590,000 distinct CDR3 sequences, approximately 14% of which are singletons. Patients aged 18 to 65 with hyperthyroidism were newly diagnosed, with duration under 2 months. For the diagnoses, clinical symptoms, serum thyroxine and TRAb, thyroid ultrasound and orbital computed tomography were used. This clonotype was observed many times. Its antigen remains unknown. The sequence derives from a woman between 25 and 40 years old with Graves' hyperthyroidism. The sequenced sample was blood.

The CDR3 DNA sequence: TGTGCCAGCAGTTACGAGGCGACAGGGGGCGACGAGCAGTACTTC. Its translation: CASSYEATGGDEQYF. The chain links TRBV6-5 to TRBJ2-7; 10 nucleotides line up with TRBD1. Germline V gives CDR1 MNHEY, CDR2 SVGAGI. The CDR3 sequence is 15 residues long. V lost 2 bases, J lost 5 bases, and 6 bases stayed unmatched.